The 30 T cell receptor beta chains below all came from one sample that was sequenced in a study of blood T cell repertoires in COVID-19. Repertoires were generated with immunoSEQ multiplex PCR, while TCRdb's copy carries only in-frame clones and drops some. The sample contains roughly 250,000 clones, 81% of which appear only once. The source material was peripheral blood. These receptors were obtained from a woman aged 60 to 75 with active or convalescent COVID-19.

About this clone: Germline is not matched at one junction end, which may reflect a read error. The CDR3 sequence: CASRELQEIQYF. CDR3 DNA: TGTGCCAGCCGGGAACTCCAAGAGATCCAGTACTTC. The chain joins TRBV2 to TRBJ2-5; weak D call: TRBD2 (5 bases). Germline CDR1 is SNHLY and CDR2 is FYNNEI. This CDR3 has 12 residues. The whole variable domain, filled in from reference TRBV2 and TRBJ2-5, reads EPEVTQTPSHQVTQMGQEVILRCVPISNHLYFYWYRQILGQKVEFLVSFYNNEISEKSEIFDDQFSVERPDGSNFTLKIRSTKLEDSAMYFCASRELQEIQYFGPGTRLLVL.

The genes are TRBV7-8 and TRBJ2-7, with unresolved D. This CDR3 contains 13 residues. The germline gives CDR1 SGHVS, CDR2 FQNEAQ. V lost 5 bases to trimming and J lost 5 bases, with 13 bases between them. This chain's CDR3 is CASSPTKSDEQYF. The CDR3 DNA reads TGTGCCAGCAGCCCGACAAAGTCCGACGAGCAGTACTTC.

The chain joins TRBV5-1 to TRBJ2-6; a possible D gene is TRBD1 (6 bases). The V and J ends lost 2 bases and 0 bases respectively, with 9 bases between them. The CDR3 extends over 16 amino acids. Germline-derived CDR1 and CDR2 are SGHRS and YFSETQ. CDR3 sequence: CASSLGQNSGANVLTF. In nucleotides, the CDR3 is TGCGCCAGCAGCTTAGGACAGAACTCTGGGGCCAACGTCCTGACTTTC.

This clone was detected a few times. The chain has TRBV12-3 or TRBV12-4 and TRBJ1-4, with no clear D. Trimming took off 6 bases at V and 4 bases at J, with 6 bases between the two ends. The CDR3 totals 12 residues. CDR3 in amino acids: CASRTGNEKLFF. The CDR3 DNA is TGTGCCAGCAGGACGGGTAATGAAAAACTGTTTTTT.

The chain carries TRBV10-3 and TRBJ1-2, with a possible D match to TRBD1 (6 bases). Between the trimmed V and J ends, which lost 6 bases and 1 base, there was a span of 9 bases. CDR3 length: 13 residues. Germline V gene sequence: CDR1 ENHRY, CDR2 SYGVKD. The CDR3 spells CAIRPDSNYGYTF. Written as DNA, the CDR3 is TGTGCCATCAGACCGGACAGTAACTATGGCTACACCTTC.

The chain combines TRBV18 with TRBJ2-5; 9 bases agree with TRBD1. The CDR3 is 14 amino acids. J gave up 2 bases and V 2 bases, and 0 bases lay outside the gene matches. CDR1 is KGHSH and CDR2 is LQKENI in the germline V gene. In DNA form, the CDR3 reads TGTGCCAGCTCACCAGACAGGGGGCAAGAGACCCAGTACTTC. Translation gives CASSPDRGQETQYF.

V and J are TRBV25-1 and TRBJ1-4; weak D call: TRBD1 (5 bases). V was shortened by 5 bases and J by 0 bases, with 13 bases between the two germline ends. Germline V gives CDR1 MGHDK, CDR2 SYGVNS. The CDR3 extends over 16 amino acids. The CDR3 sequence: CASSTSAQATNEKLFF. CDR3 DNA: TGTGCCAGCAGTACATCCGCACAGGCAACTAATGAAAAACTGTTTTTT.

On this clone: Mismatch with germline at one junction end may stem from a read error. The chain recombines TRBV7-7 with TRBJ2-5, with D possibly being TRBD2 (7 bases). Germline lookup yields CDR1 SSHAT and CDR2 FNYEAQ (reference sequence). This CDR3 region has 15 residues. CDR3 coding DNA: TGTGCTAGCAGCCCCCTTGGGGGGGCGAGCGAGACCCAGTACTTC. Translating gives CASSPLGGASETQYF.

The genes are TRBV20-1 and TRBJ1-2, with 7 bases lining up with TRBD1. The junction had 6 bases not matched to a gene; V was cut back by 3 bases and J by 8 bases. Germline-derived CDR1 and CDR2 are DFQATT and SNEGSKA (reference sequence). The CDR3 extends over 12 amino acids. The CDR3 protein is CSASLQGVGYTF. CDR3 sequence (DNA): TGCAGTGCTAGTCTTCAGGGGGTGGGCTACACCTTC.

The chain recombines TRBV18 with TRBJ1-2, with 8 bases fitting TRBD1. The germline V gene encodes CDR1 KGHSH and CDR2 LQKENI. This CDR3 has 14 residues. With V trimmed by 0 bases and J by 6 bases, 3 bases remained unmatched. The DNA of the CDR3 is TGTGCCAGCTCACCACCCGGACAGGGACATGGCTACACCTTC. This sequence encodes CASSPPGQGHGYTF.

The rearrangement joins TRBV7-2 to TRBJ2-7; 9 nucleotides align to TRBD2. This CDR3 has 16 amino acids. Germline V lookup: CDR1 SGHTA, CDR2 FQGNSA. V lost 0 bases to trimming and J lost 3 bases; unmatched junction nucleotides: 6. The CDR3 bases are TGTGCCAGCAGCTTAGCGCAGGGTAGCGGGGGCTACGAGCAGTACTTC. It yields the protein CASSLAQGSGGYEQYF.

This chain links TRBV19 with TRBJ2-3; tentatively, D is TRBD1 (6 bases). This CDR3 is built from 14 residues. Between the trimmed V and J ends, which lost 7 bases and 4 bases, there was a span of 15 bases. CDR1 and CDR2 from the germline V gene are LNHDA and SQIVND (reference sequence). CDR3 protein: CASNRGQGPDTQYF. For the CDR3, the DNA is TGTGCCAGTAATAGAGGGCAGGGGCCAGATACGCAGTATTTT. Full variable domain (outside the CDR3, taken from reference TRBV19 and TRBJ2-3): DGGITQSPKYLFRKEGQNVTLSCEQNLNHDAMYWYRQDPGQGLRLIYYSQIVNDFQKGDIAEGYSVSREKKESFPLTVTSAQKNPTAFYLCASNRGQGPDTQYFGPGTRLTVL.

The chain combines TRBV7-3 with TRBJ2-7, with 10 bases aligning to TRBD1. J gave up 2 bases and V 6 bases, and 7 bases lay outside the gene matches. CDR1 SGHTA and CDR2 FQGTGA come from the germline V gene. The length of the CDR3 is 15 residues. CDR3 nucleotide sequence: TGTGCCAGCAGGGAAGCCGGGACAGGGGCCTACGAGCAGTACTTC. Amino acid sequence: CASREAGTGAYEQYF.

The chain has TRBV5-4 and TRBJ1-1, with 7 bases matching TRBD1. CDR1 is SGHNT and CDR2 is YYREEE in the germline V gene (reference sequence). V gave up 4 bases and J gave up 1 base; unmatched junction bases: 7. The CDR3 is 15 residues long. The CDR3 sequence: CASSPWTGSNTEAFF. The CDR3 nucleotides are TGTGCCAGCAGCCCGTGGACAGGATCGAACACTGAAGCTTTCTTT.

J is TRBJ2-7 and V is TRBV4-1; D is uncertain. The V end was cut by 0 bases, the J end by 7 bases, with 7 bases between. CDR1 MGHRA and CDR2 YSYEKL come from the germline V gene. There are 12 residues in the CDR3. CDR3 amino acids: CASSQDAREQYF. For the CDR3, the DNA is TGCGCCAGCAGCCAAGATGCGAGGGAGCAGTACTTC.

J is TRBJ2-1 and V is TRBV5-1; D is uncertain. This CDR3 region has 17 residues. V lost 3 bases and J 0 bases, leaving 16 bases between the germline ends. Germline CDR1 and CDR2: SGHRS and YFSETQ. CDR3 in amino acids: CASSSPETASSYNEQFF. In DNA form, the CDR3 reads TGCGCCAGCAGCTCCCCGGAAACGGCTAGCTCCTACAATGAGCAGTTCTTC. The full variable domain, completed using reference TRBV5-1 and TRBJ2-1, is KAGVTQTPRYLIKTRGQQVTLSCSPISGHRSVSWYQQTPGQGLQFLFEYFSETQRNKGNFPGRFSGRQFSNSRSEMNVSTLELGDSALYLCASSSPETASSYNEQFFGPGTRLTVL.

The chain carries TRBV29-1 and TRBJ2-5; D is ambiguous. The CDR3 length is 8 residues. Germline CDR1 reads SQVTM; CDR2 reads ANQGSEA. CDR3 region: CRCKTQYF. The CDR3 DNA is TGCAGGTGTAAAACCCAGTACTTC. The variable domain in full, with the rest retrieved from reference TRBV29-1 and TRBJ2-5, is SAVISQKPSRDICQRGTSLTIQCQVDSQVTMMFWYRQQPGQSLTLIATANQGSEATYESGFVIDKFPISRPNLTFSTLTVSNMSPEDSSIYLCRCKTQYFGPGTRLLVL.

The chain has TRBV6-2 or TRBV6-3 and TRBJ1-1; the D is unclear. The CDR3 is 11 amino acids. Per germline, CDR1 MNHEY and CDR2 SVGEGT. V was pared by 6 bases and J by 14 bases, with 16 bases between. CDR3 coding DNA: TGTGCCAGCAGCCGAGGACTACCTGTGTTCTTT. This sequence encodes CASSRGLPVFF.

This chain joins TRBV2 and TRBJ1-2, with a weak D call TRBD1 (5 bases). Germline V gene sequence: CDR1 SNHLY, CDR2 FYNNEI. V was cut by 6 bases and J by 8 bases, with 13 bases left in between. CDR3 length equals 12 residues. CDR3 nucleotide sequence: TGTGCCAGCAGAGTGGGGGGAGGAGGCTACACCTTC. It codes for CASRVGGGGYTF.

This rearrangement joins TRBV2 to TRBJ2-7, with 8 bases aligning to TRBD1. CDR1 SNHLY and CDR2 FYNNEI come from the germline V gene. This CDR3 has 14 residues. The junction had 7 bases not matched to a gene; V was cut back by 4 bases and J by 5 bases. The CDR3 sequence: CASSGTGGSNEQYF. The DNA for the CDR3 is TGTGCCAGCAGTGGCACAGGGGGGTCCAACGAGCAGTACTTC. The variable domain in full, completed from reference TRBV2 and TRBJ2-7, reads EPEVTQTPSHQVTQMGQEVILRCVPISNHLYFYWYRQILGQKVEFLVSFYNNEISEKSEIFDDQFSVERPDGSNFTLKIRSTKLEDSAMYFCASSGTGGSNEQYFGPGTRLTVT.

This clone was counted a single time. The chain couples TRBV7-8 to TRBJ1-1, with D possibly TRBD1 on 5 matching bases. Trimming left V 11 bases short and J 4 bases short, with 20 bases between. The germline V gene encodes CDR1 SGHVS and CDR2 FQNEAQ. The CDR3 consists of 14 residues. In DNA form, the CDR3 reads TGTGCCTGTCTTAGGAGGGGCAAGGGCACTGAAGCTTTCTTT. This sequence encodes CACLRRGKGTEAFF.

This clone came up a few times. The V call is TRBV18, the J call TRBJ2-2; D not certain. Trimming cost V 1 base and J 5 bases, with 14 bases left between them. The CDR3 is 16 residues long. Germline CDR1 KGHSH, CDR2 LQKENI. CDR3 amino acids: CASSPQEYGWTGELFF. In nucleotides, the CDR3 is TGTGCCAGCTCACCACAGGAATACGGGTGGACCGGGGAGCTGTTTTTT.

The chain has TRBV7-6 and TRBJ2-7; 9 bases match TRBD1. The CDR3 loop spans 12 amino acids. V lost 6 bases and J lost 6; bases outside the gene matches: 3. Germline CDR1 is SGHVS and CDR2 is FNYEAQ. The CDR3 is CASRTGGAEQYF. CDR3 nucleotides: TGTGCCAGCAGAACAGGGGGCGCCGAGCAGTACTTC.

This clone was recorded only once. The chain carries TRBV27 and TRBJ1-2; D gene unclear. Between the trimmed V and J ends, which lost 5 bases and 4 bases, there was a span of 5 bases. CDR1 is MNHEY, CDR2 SMNVEV, per germline (reference sequence). The CDR3 covers 11 residues. This chain's CDR3 is CASSGGYGYTF. The CDR3 bases are TGTGCCAGCAGTGGAGGCTATGGCTACACCTTC.

This clone was recorded at least ten times. The V gene is TRBV19, the J gene TRBJ1-4; 9 nucleotides agree with TRBD1. Germline V gene data show CDR1 as LNHDA and CDR2 as SQIVND (reference sequence). V was clipped by 10 bases and J by 6 bases; unmatched bases: 12. This CDR3 contains 15 residues. The CDR3 here is CATLALDRGYEKLFF. DNA for the CDR3: TGTGCCACTCTCGCCCTGGACAGGGGATATGAAAAACTGTTTTTT.

The genes are TRBV24-1 and TRBJ1-5; possible D gene TRBD1, 5 bases. The V gene's germline CDR1 is KGHDR and CDR2 SFDVKD. CDR3 length: 19 amino acids. V was shortened by 1 base and J by 1 base, with 19 bases between the two germline ends. CDR3 sequence: CATSDFLGGAGRSNQPQHF. The CDR3 DNA follows: TGTGCCACCAGTGATTTTTTGGGCGGGGCAGGGCGGAGCAATCAGCCCCAGCATTTT.

This clone was recorded once. The genes are TRBV7-2 and TRBJ2-7, with 7 bases matching TRBD2. V gave up 5 bases and J gave up 3 bases; unmatched junction bases: 10. Germline loops: CDR1 SGHTA, CDR2 FQGNSA. The CDR3 has 15 amino acids. In DNA form, the CDR3 reads TGTGCCAGCAGCGGGCGGGGGATTAGGGTCTACGAGCAGTACTTC. Translating gives CASSGRGIRVYEQYF.

The rearrangement uses TRBV4-3 and TRBJ2-5; possible D gene TRBD2, 6 bases. There are 15 residues in the CDR3. Germline CDR1 and CDR2: LGHNA and YSLEER. Trimming stripped 5 bases from V and 1 base from J, with 14 bases between. The DNA of the CDR3 is TGCGCCAGCAGCGCGGGACTCCAATCCCAAGAGACCCAGTACTTC. Protein sequence: CASSAGLQSQETQYF.

The chain has TRBV7-3 and TRBJ2-3; D possibly corresponds to TRBD2 (6 bases). Germline loops: CDR1 SGHTA, CDR2 FQGTGA. The CDR3 covers 15 residues. V was cut by 3 bases and J by 0 bases, with 10 bases left in between. CDR3 residues: CASSLLASSTDTQYF. The CDR3 DNA is TGTGCCAGCAGCTTGCTAGCGTCAAGCACAGATACGCAGTATTTT.

The V and J genes are TRBV4-1 and TRBJ1-5; D remains ambiguous. Germline V gene lookup returns CDR1 MGHRA and CDR2 YSYEKL. CDR3 length: 17 amino acids. V was cut by 0 bases and J by 1 base, with 13 bases left in between. The CDR3 is CASSQDQAAWSNQPQHF. The CDR3 DNA sequence: TGCGCCAGCAGCCAAGATCAGGCCGCCTGGAGCAATCAGCCCCAGCATTTT.